This T cell receptor beta chain is from a study of blood T cells in healthy people across ages (dated by TCRdb to the mid-2010s). Broadly, across the study: In model experiments, template switching captured about one uniquely barcoded TCR beta cDNA molecule for every two T cells. Age-related changes in TCR beta repertoire diversity were measured in the study by deep sequencing normalized with unique cDNA molecular identifiers. The donors were divided into four age groups: young (average approximately 15 years), middle-aged (almost 40), aged (around 67) and long-lived (82). To avoid experimental bias, donors of different ages were randomly spread across the sequencing lanes. The study analyzed two additional independent replicas of 1 million unique cDNA reads from the same blood draw for two donors, one aged 18 to 30 and one aged 80 or older. The paper as a whole reports these results and caveats: Observed TCR beta diversity correlated strongly with the percentage of naive T cells measured by flow cytometry. Estimates of total diversity based on one million sequenced T cells were regarded as lower bounds and as underestimates. Compared with the aged group, the long-lived group had more naive CD4+ T cells, fewer expanded clones and increased TCR diversity, a pattern suggesting age selection. Observed TCR beta diversity per million T cells fell roughly linearly with age, and a significant reduction was already apparent by age roughly 40. Because donor CMV infection status was unknown, age-related changes in expanded clonotypes were potentially confounded. Bulk unsorted PBMC profiling prevented conclusive comparison of naive and antigen-experienced compartments.

Libraries were prepared through 5' RACE. Sequencing relied on an Illumina HiSeq 2500. The second PCR ran for about 7 to 11 cycles and used a J-beta primer mix along with a sample-barcoded 5' primer. A unique molecular identifier was introduced onto each TCR beta cDNA molecule by a template-switch 5' adaptor carrying 12 random nucleotides. At least 3 million CDR3-containing paired-end reads were obtained from each sample. First-strand cDNA was synthesized from all RNA with the Mint cDNA synthesis kit, primed by a TRBC-specific oligonucleotide. Following uracil-DNA glycosylase treatment, a first 18-cycle PCR with universal primers M1SS and BC2_uni_R was performed on all cDNA. In the original analysis: Normalization of each sample was performed by random selection of 1 million high-quality reads, each carrying a distinct molecular identifier. Reads with shared molecular identifiers were discarded instead of being binned into consensus sequences. CDR3 identification, clonotype clustering and error correction used MiTCR with a Q25 quality threshold and the strictest error-elimination algorithm. A nonparametric unseen species model with Euler transformation was used to estimate lower-bound total TCR beta diversity. TCRdb reprocessed the public reads (quality trimming at Q25 with fastp, clone calling with MiXCR) and kept in-frame beta chains. For every CDR3 protein sequence, its rows merge into one entry that carries the most common genes and DNA. In this record, the V and J calls reflect TCRdb's handling and not the investigators' own analysis. This sample lists some 860,000 distinct CDR3 sequences; around three fifths were detected once. 25% to 30% of the sample belongs to the ten largest clones.

The roughly 39 donors, aged 6 to 90 years, were systemically healthy Caucasian individuals from Russia. Roughly 10 milliliters of peripheral blood were collected from each donor into EDTA-treated Vacutainer tubes. Ficoll-Paque density-gradient centrifugation was used to isolate PBMCs, with at least 6 million per sample. Trizol reagent was used to extract total RNA from PBMCs, with at least 5.5 micrograms per sample. The percentages of naive CD45RAhigh/CD27high T cells were determined by flow cytometry on a PBMC aliquot from every donor. CDR3 length: 11 amino acids, cysteine to phenylalanine. Only the CDR3 DNA stays, 33 bases, in frame from base 1. V is clipped by 3 bases and J by 7 bases, and the sequence between their germline boundaries is 4 bases long. From a lookup of the germline V gene (reference sequence), CDR1 and CDR2 are WNHNN and SYGVQD. In its sample, this clonotype was seen a few times. Its antigen remains undetermined. Per-base qualities were not stored, and no clone one base away is much larger.

This TCR derives from a man aged 40-49 years in good health. Specimen: blood. The chain was built from TRBV10-1 and TRBJ1-5; the D gene is not confidently resolved. The DNA is as follows: TGCGCCAGCAGTGATGGACAGCCCCAGCATTTT. Translated, it gives CASSDGQPQHF.